These T cell receptor beta chains were read from a single sample in a study of blood T cell repertoires in COVID-19. Sequencing used immunoSEQ multiplex PCR; TCRdb keeps in-frame clones, though not all of them. The repertoire has 150,000 to 200,000 clones, about 90% of them found once; the top ten carry less than 1.5%. Sequencing input: PBMCs or T cells enriched from blood (not recorded which). All receptors derive from a human donor with acute COVID-19. The donor label of this sample is uncertain. Both conserved end residues are part of each CDR3. The D gene is left open where the match is weak. Not every row has a clone size; where given, it reads once, few, many or a size class.

v_gene: TRBV28
d_gene: TRBD2
abundance: .
j_gene: TRBJ2-5
CDR3aa: CASSLPQRGTDEETQYF
CDR3nt: TGTGCCAGCAGTTTACCCCAGCGGGGGACCGACGAGGAGACCCAGTACTTC

v_gene: TRBV4-1
d_gene: .
abundance: .
j_gene: TRBJ2-7
CDR3aa: CASSGRVGQVGSGSYEQYF
CDR3nt: TGCGCCAGCAGCGGCCGAGTAGGTCAGGTCGGGTCGGGGTCCTACGAGCAGTACTTC

v_gene: TRBV11-3
d_gene: .
abundance: .
j_gene: TRBJ2-7
CDR3aa: CASSLGQGPYEQYF
CDR3nt: TGTGCCAGCAGCTTAGGCCAGGGCCCCTACGAGCAGTACTTC

v_gene: TRBV6-5
d_gene: TRBD1
abundance: .
j_gene: TRBJ1-1
CDR3aa: CASSYSGTGRGTEAFF
CDR3nt: TGTGCCAGCAGTTACTCCGGGACAGGGAGGGGTACTGAAGCTTTCTTT

v_gene: TRBV4-3
d_gene: .
abundance: .
j_gene: TRBJ1-2
CDR3aa: CASSQDLSGGSYGYTF
CDR3nt: TGCGCCAGCAGCCAAGATTTGTCGGGGGGCTCGTATGGCTACACCTTC

v_gene: TRBV27
d_gene: .
abundance: .
j_gene: TRBJ1-1
CDR3aa: CASSLRGGGTEAFF
CDR3nt: TGTGCCAGCAGTCTTAGGGGGGGAGGCACTGAAGCTTTCTTT

v_gene: TRBV5-1
d_gene: .
abundance: .
j_gene: TRBJ1-1
CDR3aa: CASGNGKSTEAFF
CDR3nt: TGCGCCAGCGGCAACGGGAAGAGCACTGAAGCTTTCTTT

v_gene: TRBV29-1
d_gene: .
abundance: .
j_gene: TRBJ1-1
CDR3aa: CSVEGVNTEAFF
CDR3nt: TGCAGCGTTGAAGGAGTGAACACTGAAGCTTTCTTT

v_gene: TRBV18
d_gene: .
abundance: .
j_gene: TRBJ2-7
CDR3aa: CASSPPGAGTYEQYF
CDR3nt: TGTGCCAGCTCCCCACCTGGAGCGGGCACCTACGAGCAGTACTTC

v_gene: TRBV9
d_gene: TRBD2
abundance: .
j_gene: TRBJ2-7
CDR3aa: CASSPGLAGGLDEQYF
CDR3nt: TGTGCCAGCAGCCCGGGACTAGCGGGGGGGCTCGACGAGCAGTACTTC

v_gene: TRBV30
d_gene: .
abundance: once
j_gene: TRBJ1-1
CDR3aa: CAWRAGATGMNTEAFF
CDR3nt: TGTGCCTGGAGGGCGGGGGCTACAGGGATGAACACTGAAGCTTTCTTT

v_gene: TRBV6-1
d_gene: .
abundance: .
j_gene: TRBJ1-2
CDR3aa: CASSVQGRRWPANYGYTF
CDR3nt: TGTGCCAGCAGTGTACAGGGCAGGCGGTGGCCGGCTAACTATGGCTACACCTTC

v_gene: TRBV1
d_gene: .
abundance: .
j_gene: TRBJ1-4
CDR3aa: CTSSLHRGRYEKLFF
CDR3nt: TGCACCAGCAGCCTCCACAGGGGGCGTTATGAAAAACTGTTTTTT

v_gene: TRBV7-6
d_gene: .
abundance: .
j_gene: TRBJ2-2
CDR3aa: CASSFSSGELFF
CDR3nt: TGTGCCAGCAGCTTTAGCTCCGGGGAGCTGTTTTTT

v_gene: TRBV5-1
d_gene: .
abundance: .
j_gene: TRBJ1-2
CDR3aa: CASSLQGNYGYTF
CDR3nt: TGCGCCAGCAGCTTGCAGGGCAACTATGGCTACACCTTC

v_gene: TRBV7-8
d_gene: .
abundance: .
j_gene: TRBJ2-5
CDR3aa: CASSPGTPGGETQYF
CDR3nt: TGTGCCAGCAGCCCCGGGACTCCTGGGGGAGAGACCCAGTACTTC

v_gene: TRBV7-9
d_gene: TRBD1
abundance: .
j_gene: TRBJ2-5
CDR3aa: CASRTWDREETQYF
CDR3nt: TGTGCCAGCAGGACCTGGGACAGGGAAGAGACCCAGTACTTC

v_gene: TRBV4-1
d_gene: .
abundance: .
j_gene: TRBJ1-2
CDR3aa: CASSQKTGTGGYTF
CDR3nt: TGCGCCAGCAGCCAAAAAACAGGGACGGGTGGCTACACCTTC

v_gene: TRBV7-2
d_gene: TRBD2
abundance: few
j_gene: TRBJ2-7
CDR3aa: CASSLAGTSSYEQYF
CDR3nt: TGTGCCAGCAGCTTAGCGGGGACTAGCTCCTACGAGCAGTACTTC

v_gene: TRBV6-2/TRBV6-3
d_gene: TRBD1
abundance: .
j_gene: TRBJ1-2
CDR3aa: CASTPGQVYGYTF
CDR3nt: TGTGCCAGCACCCCAGGACAGGTCTATGGCTACACCTTC

v_gene: TRBV7-2
d_gene: .
abundance: .
j_gene: TRBJ2-3
CDR3aa: CASSLVRVGGGTDTQYF
CDR3nt: TGTGCCAGCAGCTTAGTCCGGGTCGGCGGCGGCACAGATACGCAGTATTTT

v_gene: TRBV4-2
d_gene: TRBD1
abundance: .
j_gene: TRBJ2-7
CDR3aa: CASSQGWDSYEQYF
CDR3nt: TGTGCCAGCAGCCAAGGGTGGGACAGCTACGAGCAGTACTTC

v_gene: TRBV5-4
d_gene: .
abundance: .
j_gene: TRBJ2-3
CDR3aa: CASSLAVEGSDTQYF
CDR3nt: TGTGCCAGCAGCTTGGCCGTGGAGGGTTCAGATACGCAGTATTTT

v_gene: TRBV10-3
d_gene: .
abundance: few
j_gene: TRBJ1-1
CDR3aa: CAISESSLTNGEAFF
CDR3nt: TGTGCCATCAGTGAGTCGAGCCTGACGAACGGGGAAGCTTTCTTT

v_gene: TRBV2
d_gene: .
abundance: .
j_gene: TRBJ2-5
CDR3aa: CASSETGGLLHQETQYF
CDR3nt: TGTGCCAGCAGTGAAACGGGGGGCCTTTTGCACCAAGAGACCCAGTACTTC

v_gene: TRBV24-1
d_gene: TRBD2
abundance: .
j_gene: TRBJ2-3
CDR3aa: CATSGFRRGGLTDTQYF
CDR3nt: TGTGCCACCAGTGGTTTCCGGCGGGGGGGCCTCACAGATACGCAGTATTTT

v_gene: TRBV2
d_gene: .
abundance: .
j_gene: TRBJ2-7
CDR3aa: CASRTFREQYF
CDR3nt: TGTGCCAGCAGGACATTTCGGGAGCAGTACTTC

v_gene: TRBV6-2/TRBV6-3
d_gene: TRBD1
abundance: once
j_gene: TRBJ1-6
CDR3aa: CASSMDRAATSPLHF
CDR3nt: TGTGCCAGCAGTATGGACAGGGCGGCCACCTCGCCCCTCCACTTT